This TCR beta chain was captured by sequencing in a study of OX40 agonist ivuxolimab in advanced cancers. Only in-frame clones appear in the TCRdb table, and some are missing; sequencing was by immunoSEQ multiplex PCR. The table includes under 55,000 clones, roughly 90% detected once. Comment on this clone: Its antigen is currently unknown.

CDR1 is SSHAT, CDR2 FNYEAQ, per germline (reference sequence). The CDR3 sequence is 14 residues long. Trimming cost V 4 bases and J 4 bases; bases outside gene matches: 5. Study-wide findings and caveats: Expansion of clones was among the lowest in partial responders at 0.1-3.0 mg/kg. Also showing low normalized T-cell clonal expansion were some of the nonresponders.

The rearrangement uses TRBV7-7 and TRBJ2-3; 7 bases are a match to TRBD1. This receptor was identified in an adult with an advanced solid tumor such as melanoma, head and neck, liver or kidney cancer. The material sequenced was CD4+ or CD8+ T cells sorted from blood, taken in a trial of the OX40 agonist ivuxolimab. CDR3 amino acids: CASSSRQGSDTQYF. The DNA for the CDR3 is TGTGCCAGCAGCTCCCGACAGGGCTCAGATACGCAGTATTTT.